These T cell receptor beta chains were read from a single sample in a study of identical twins. TCRdb ran MiXCR on the 5' RACE reads and lists one entry per CDR3 protein. Here the sample spans some 260,000 distinct CDR3 sequences, over 13% being singletons. The sample consisted of memory (CD45RO+) T cells sorted from blood. The source is a young woman in good health. Both conserved end residues are part of each CDR3. D genes are given only for firm matches. The size entry is marked missing in some rows and otherwise reads once, few, many or a size class.

CDR3aa: CAWSGNSGEKLFF
CDR3nt: TGTGCCTGGAGTGGAAATTCAGGGGAAAAACTGTTTTTT
v_gene: TRBV30
j_gene: TRBJ1-4
abundance: few
d_gene: -

CDR3aa: CATSRLGDLSEQYF
CDR3nt: TGTGCCACCAGCAGATTGGGGGACCTCTCCGAGCAGTACTTC
v_gene: TRBV15
j_gene: TRBJ2-7
abundance: -
d_gene: -

CDR3aa: CASTNFLGTDTQYF
CDR3nt: TGTGCCAGCACCAATTTTCTGGGCACAGATACGCAGTATTTT
v_gene: TRBV11-2
j_gene: TRBJ2-3
abundance: few
d_gene: -

CDR3aa: CASSHRLAGGLSTDTQYF
CDR3nt: TGCGCCAGCAGCCACCGTTTAGCGGGGGGGCTGAGCACAGATACGCAGTATTTT
v_gene: TRBV5-1
j_gene: TRBJ2-3
abundance: -
d_gene: TRBD2

CDR3aa: CASSLGFRDRATGNTIYF
CDR3nt: TGTGCCAGCAGCTTAGGGTTCCGGGACAGGGCTACTGGAAACACCATATATTTT
v_gene: TRBV7-6
j_gene: TRBJ1-3
abundance: -
d_gene: TRBD1

CDR3aa: CATSRDHAGEQFF
CDR3nt: TGTGCCACCAGCAGAGACCATGCTGGTGAGCAGTTCTTC
v_gene: TRBV15
j_gene: TRBJ2-1
abundance: few
d_gene: -

CDR3aa: CASSKESRRETEAFF
CDR3nt: TGTGCCAGCAGCAAAGAGTCACGGAGGGAAACTGAAGCTTTCTTT
v_gene: TRBV21-1
j_gene: TRBJ1-1
abundance: -
d_gene: -

CDR3aa: CASRLSGSSYEQYF
CDR3nt: TGTGCCAGCAGGTTAAGCGGAAGCTCCTACGAGCAGTACTTC
v_gene: TRBV12-3/TRBV12-4
j_gene: TRBJ2-7
abundance: few
d_gene: -

CDR3aa: CASRTGLNSPLHF
CDR3nt: TGCGCCAGCCGGACAGGGCTTAATTCACCCCTCCACTTT
v_gene: TRBV5-1
j_gene: TRBJ1-6
abundance: -
d_gene: TRBD1

CDR3aa: CASSLGNYGYTF
CDR3nt: TGTGCCAGCAGTTTGGGCAACTATGGCTACACCTTC
v_gene: TRBV12-3/TRBV12-4
j_gene: TRBJ1-2
abundance: many
d_gene: -

CDR3aa: CASSPRAGSGNTIYF
CDR3nt: TGTGCCAGCAGCCCGAGGGCCGGGTCTGGAAACACCATATATTTT
v_gene: TRBV5-5
j_gene: TRBJ1-3
abundance: -
d_gene: -

CDR3aa: CASSPLGGTTEAFF
CDR3nt: TGTGCCAGCAGCCCCCTAGGGGGGACGACTGAAGCTTTCTTT
v_gene: TRBV12-3/TRBV12-4
j_gene: TRBJ1-1
abundance: many
d_gene: -

CDR3aa: CASSPSKRGAQTQYF
CDR3nt: TGTGCCAGCAGCCCTTCTAAGCGGGGGGCGCAGACCCAGTACTTC
v_gene: TRBV12-3/TRBV12-4
j_gene: TRBJ2-5
abundance: -
d_gene: TRBD2

CDR3aa: CASSLSAFTDTQYF
CDR3nt: TGTGCCAGCAGCTTATCGGCCTTTACAGATACGCAGTATTTT
v_gene: TRBV7-2
j_gene: TRBJ2-3
abundance: few
d_gene: -

CDR3aa: CASSVRDRVPEQYF
CDR3nt: TGTGCCAGCAGCGTCCGGGACAGGGTCCCCGAGCAGTACTTC
v_gene: TRBV5-6
j_gene: TRBJ2-7
abundance: few
d_gene: TRBD1

CDR3aa: CSARGPAGDFQFF
CDR3nt: TGCAGTGCTAGAGGTCCAGCGGGAGATTTTCAGTTCTTC
v_gene: TRBV20-1
j_gene: TRBJ2-1
abundance: few
d_gene: TRBD2

CDR3aa: CASSFSVSGELFF
CDR3nt: TGTGCCAGCAGTTTTTCGGTGTCCGGGGAGCTGTTTTTT
v_gene: TRBV27
j_gene: TRBJ2-2
abundance: few
d_gene: -

CDR3aa: CSVQTGVSEAFF
CDR3nt: TGCAGTGTCCAAACAGGGGTTTCTGAAGCTTTCTTT
v_gene: TRBV20-1
j_gene: TRBJ1-1
abundance: few
d_gene: TRBD1

CDR3aa: CASSFSRATGETQYF
CDR3nt: TGCGCCAGCAGCTTCTCTAGAGCTACGGGGGAGACCCAGTACTTC
v_gene: TRBV5-1
j_gene: TRBJ2-5
abundance: -
d_gene: -

CDR3aa: CASSNTYEQYF
CDR3nt: TGTGCCAGCAGCAATACCTACGAGCAGTACTTC
v_gene: TRBV3-1
j_gene: TRBJ2-7
abundance: few
d_gene: -

CDR3aa: CASSGGHAGAEQFF
CDR3nt: TGTGCCAGCAGCGGGGGTCACGCGGGAGCTGAGCAGTTCTTC
v_gene: TRBV9
j_gene: TRBJ2-1
abundance: few
d_gene: TRBD2

CDR3aa: CASGRDRLETQYF
CDR3nt: TGTGCCAGCGGCCGGGACAGATTAGAGACCCAGTACTTC
v_gene: TRBV2
j_gene: TRBJ2-5
abundance: -
d_gene: TRBD1

CDR3aa: CASSLEGTGIETQYF
CDR3nt: TGCGCCAGCAGCTTGGAAGGGACAGGGATTGAGACCCAGTACTTC
v_gene: TRBV5-1
j_gene: TRBJ2-5
abundance: -
d_gene: TRBD1

CDR3aa: CASTLWSGAGKTQYF
CDR3nt: TGTGCCAGCACCCTATGGTCGGGGGCCGGTAAGACCCAGTACTTC
v_gene: TRBV6-1
j_gene: TRBJ2-5
abundance: few
d_gene: -

CDR3aa: CASLGATGANVLTF
CDR3nt: TGTGCCAGCCTCGGGGCAACAGGGGCCAACGTCCTGACTTTC
v_gene: TRBV28
j_gene: TRBJ2-6
abundance: -
d_gene: -

CDR3aa: CASSFGNSPLHF
CDR3nt: TGTGCCAGCAGTTTCGGAAATTCACCCCTCCACTTT
v_gene: TRBV12-3/TRBV12-4
j_gene: TRBJ1-6
abundance: medium-sized
d_gene: -

CDR3aa: CASSLKAGLGQETQYF
CDR3nt: TGTGCTAGCAGCTTAAAGGCAGGGCTAGGGCAAGAGACCCAGTACTTC
v_gene: TRBV7-7
j_gene: TRBJ2-5
abundance: -
d_gene: -

CDR3aa: CASSPRTGAWGYTF
CDR3nt: TGTGCCAGCAGCCCCCGGACGGGTGCCTGGGGCTACACCTTC
v_gene: TRBV7-2
j_gene: TRBJ1-2
abundance: -
d_gene: -

CDR3aa: CASRTGNQPQHF
CDR3nt: TGTGCCAGTAGGACAGGGAACCAGCCCCAGCATTTT
v_gene: TRBV19
j_gene: TRBJ1-5
abundance: many
d_gene: TRBD1

CDR3aa: CASSPRGDEQFF
CDR3nt: TGTGCCAGCAGCCCACGGGGGGATGAGCAGTTCTTC
v_gene: TRBV6-6
j_gene: TRBJ2-1
abundance: many
d_gene: TRBD2

CDR3aa: CATSRVANEKLFF
CDR3nt: TGTGCCACCAGCAGAGTGGCGAATGAAAAACTGTTTTTT
v_gene: TRBV15
j_gene: TRBJ1-4
abundance: -
d_gene: -

CDR3aa: CSALSSGFTSSYNEQFF
CDR3nt: TGCAGTGCCCTAAGTAGCGGATTTACTAGCTCCTACAATGAGCAGTTCTTC
v_gene: TRBV20-1
j_gene: TRBJ2-1
abundance: -
d_gene: -

CDR3aa: CAISDPTSASNNEQFF
CDR3nt: TGTGCCATCAGTGACCCGACTAGCGCTTCGAACAATGAGCAGTTCTTC
v_gene: TRBV10-3
j_gene: TRBJ2-1
abundance: few
d_gene: TRBD2

CDR3aa: CSAGERGVNNEQFF
CDR3nt: TGCAGTGCCGGGGAGCGGGGGGTCAACAATGAGCAGTTCTTC
v_gene: TRBV20-1
j_gene: TRBJ2-1
abundance: -
d_gene: TRBD2

CDR3aa: CASSRTSREYGYTF
CDR3nt: TGCGCCAGCAGCCGGACGTCCAGGGAATATGGCTACACCTTC
v_gene: TRBV5-1
j_gene: TRBJ1-2
abundance: -
d_gene: -

CDR3aa: CSARGLAGVNFYNEQFF
CDR3nt: TGCAGTGCTAGGGGACTAGCGGGGGTCAATTTCTACAATGAGCAGTTCTTC
v_gene: TRBV20-1
j_gene: TRBJ2-1
abundance: few
d_gene: TRBD2

CDR3aa: CASRPGLLGETQYF
CDR3nt: TGTGCCAGCAGGCCGGGACTCCTAGGGGAGACCCAGTACTTC
v_gene: TRBV11-2
j_gene: TRBJ2-5
abundance: -
d_gene: -

CDR3aa: CASSLQSGGNTGELFF
CDR3nt: TGTGCCAGCAGCTTACAAAGCGGGGGAAACACCGGGGAGCTGTTTTTT
v_gene: TRBV7-3
j_gene: TRBJ2-2
abundance: few
d_gene: TRBD2

CDR3aa: CASSLVGGYTDTQYF
CDR3nt: TGTGCCAGCAGCTTAGTCGGGGGATACACAGATACGCAGTATTTT
v_gene: TRBV7-8
j_gene: TRBJ2-3
abundance: -
d_gene: -

CDR3aa: CASSWGVPYEQYF
CDR3nt: TGCGCCAGCAGTTGGGGGGTACCCTACGAGCAGTACTTC
v_gene: TRBV5-1
j_gene: TRBJ2-7
abundance: -
d_gene: -

CDR3aa: CASSLGQGGGQPQHF
CDR3nt: TGTGCCAGCAGTTTGGGTCAGGGTGGAGGACAGCCCCAGCATTTT
v_gene: TRBV12-3/TRBV12-4
j_gene: TRBJ1-5
abundance: many
d_gene: -

CDR3aa: CASSGLAASGANVLTF
CDR3nt: TGTGCCAGCAGCGGACTAGCGGCCTCTGGGGCCAACGTCCTGACTTTC
v_gene: TRBV2
j_gene: TRBJ2-6
abundance: few
d_gene: TRBD2

CDR3aa: CASSSGRLNTEAFF
CDR3nt: TGTGCCAGCAGTTCGGGACGGCTGAACACTGAAGCTTTCTTT
v_gene: TRBV27
j_gene: TRBJ1-1
abundance: many
d_gene: -

CDR3aa: CAISGPGGYTF
CDR3nt: TGTGCCATCAGCGGTCCAGGAGGCTACACCTTC
v_gene: TRBV10-3
j_gene: TRBJ1-2
abundance: few
d_gene: -

CDR3aa: CASSPKGSRDNEQFF
CDR3nt: TGTGCCAGCAGCCCAAAGGGGTCCAGAGACAATGAGCAGTTCTTC
v_gene: TRBV6-1
j_gene: TRBJ2-1
abundance: few
d_gene: -

CDR3aa: CASSLKWGSGELFF
CDR3nt: TGTGCCAGCAGCCTGAAGTGGGGATCCGGGGAGCTGTTTTTT
v_gene: TRBV27
j_gene: TRBJ2-2
abundance: few
d_gene: -

CDR3aa: CASSLRLGAGGYTF
CDR3nt: TGTGCCAGCAGCTTACGTTTGGGGGCGGGTGGCTACACCTTC
v_gene: TRBV7-2
j_gene: TRBJ1-2
abundance: -
d_gene: -